The 23 T cell receptor beta chains reported below all come from one sample, sequenced in a study of CD8 T cells in Susac syndrome. Random hexamers were used to reverse transcribe the RNA input (roughly 0.5 to 1 ug). In TCRdb, the immunoSEQ multiplex PCR reads were re-called with MiXCR into one record per CDR3 protein. The repertoire has 150,000 to 200,000 distinct CDR3 sequences, approximately 95% of them found once; the top ten carry less than 0.2%. Sequenced: CD8+ T cells from PBMCs. These receptors came from a human donor with Susac syndrome.

The chain is built from TRBV29-1 and TRBJ1-2; D call uncertain. The V gene lost 3 bases and the J gene lost 8 bases, with 13 bases spanning the gap. CDR1 and CDR2 from the germline V gene are SQVTM and ANQGSEA. The CDR3 is 12 residues long. In nucleotides, the CDR3 is TGCAGCGTTGAGCCGGGAGGGTACGGCTACACCTTC. Translation: CSVEPGGYGYTF.

The V and J genes are TRBV9 and TRBJ2-3; 7 bases map to TRBD2. Trimming cost V 0 bases and J 0 bases; bases outside gene matches: 1. This CDR3 has 15 residues. Germline CDR1 reads SGDLS; CDR2 reads YYNGEE. The CDR3 sequence is CASSVAGGSTDTQYF. CDR3 nucleotides: TGTGCCAGCAGCGTAGCGGGGGGAAGCACAGATACGCAGTATTTT. Full variable domain (remainder filled in from reference TRBV9 and TRBJ2-3): DSGVTQTPKHLITATGQRVTLRCSPRSGDLSVYWYQQSLDQGLQFLIQYYNGEERAKGNILERFSAQQFPDLHSELNLSSLELGDSALYFCASSVAGGSTDTQYFGPGTRLTVL.

The rearrangement links TRBV30 to TRBJ1-2, with 11 bases fitting TRBD1. Trimming took 5 bases from V and 8 from J; bases not matched to a gene: 4. CDR3 size: 12 residues. Germline loops: CDR1 GTSNPN, CDR2 SVGIG (reference sequence). CDR3 sequence reads: CAWGQGARGYTF. The CDR3 DNA reads TGTGCCTGGGGACAGGGGGCGCGGGGCTACACCTTC.

This chain links TRBV3-1 with TRBJ1-1; a possible D gene is TRBD1 (5 bases). Germline values: CDR1 LGHDT, CDR2 YNNKEL (reference sequence). CDR3 length: 14 residues. Deletions cut 0 bases from V and 4 bases from J, with 9 bases between. CDR3 coding DNA: TGTGCCAGCAGCCAAGATCAGGGAAGCACTGAAGCTTTCTTT. The encoded protein is CASSQDQGSTEAFF.

The gene calls are TRBV2 and TRBJ2-7; 7 bases match TRBD2. This CDR3 contains 17 residues. V was clipped by 1 base and J by 3 bases; unmatched bases: 12. CDR1 and CDR2 (germline): SNHLY, FYNNEI. The CDR3 sequence is CASSEELPYREDYEQYF. DNA of the CDR3: TGTGCCAGCAGTGAAGAATTACCATACCGGGAGGACTACGAGCAGTACTTC.

The genes are TRBV5-6 and TRBJ1-1; D is possibly TRBD1 (6 bases). The CDR3 runs 15 residues. The V gene lost 4 bases and the J gene lost 4 bases, with 17 bases spanning the gap. Germline V gene lookup returns CDR1 SGHDT and CDR2 YYEEEE. For the CDR3, the DNA is TGTGCCAGCAGCCTGGGGGCGGATCGAGGCACTGAAGCTTTCTTT. Protein sequence: CASSLGADRGTEAFF.

This chain uses TRBV5-1 with TRBJ1-1; D unclear. CDR1 is SGHRS, CDR2 YFSETQ, per germline. Trimming left V 0 bases short and J 2 bases short, with 8 bases between. This CDR3 is built from 14 residues. For the CDR3, the DNA is TGCGCCAGCAGCTTGGCCGGTTCCAACACTGAAGCTTTCTTT. Protein product: CASSLAGSNTEAFF.

The rearrangement links TRBV9 to TRBJ2-1, with 7 bases identical to TRBD1. The CDR3 totals 14 residues. Looked up from germline, CDR1 is SGDLS and CDR2 is YYNGEE. J was trimmed by 7 bases and V by 0 bases; bases with no gene match: 4. The CDR3 nucleotides read TGTGCCAGCAGCGTAGTAGAACAGGGGAATGAGCAGTTCTTC. It translates to CASSVVEQGNEQFF. The full variable domain, with the rest looked up from reference TRBV9 and TRBJ2-1, is DSGVTQTPKHLITATGQRVTLRCSPRSGDLSVYWYQQSLDQGLQFLIQYYNGEERAKGNILERFSAQQFPDLHSELNLSSLELGDSALYFCASSVVEQGNEQFFGPGTRLTVL.

This chain joins TRBV30 and TRBJ2-7, with D perhaps matching TRBD1 or TRBD2 (6 bases each). The CDR3 runs to 14 residues. Trimming took 0 bases from V and 4 from J, leaving 13 bases between them. Germline lookup yields CDR1 GTSNPN and CDR2 SVGIG (reference sequence). CDR3 in amino acids: CAWSVAGEVYEQYF. The DNA for the CDR3 is TGTGCCTGGAGTGTTGCAGGGGAGGTTTACGAGCAGTACTTC.

A single count supports this clonotype. The CDR3: CASSYESGFSGANVLTF. The CDR3, as DNA: TGTGCCAGCAGTTACGAATCCGGTTTCTCTGGGGCCAACGTCCTGACTTTC. The J gene is TRBJ2-6, the V gene TRBV6-5; D is uncertain. The germline V gene has CDR1 MNHEY and CDR2 SVGAGI. With 2 bases removed from V and 0 bases from J, the gap between germline ends came to 11 bases. The CDR3 loop spans 17 amino acids.

The chain carries TRBV5-6 and TRBJ2-5, with D uncertain. V was clipped by 4 bases and J by 0 bases, with 10 bases between them. The CDR3 is 14 amino acids. Germline V lookup: CDR1 SGHDT, CDR2 YYEEEE. The CDR3 is CASSKRQYQETQYF. CDR3 bases: TGTGCCAGCAGCAAAAGGCAGTACCAAGAGACCCAGTACTTC.

This chain uses TRBV30 with TRBJ2-1; 8 positions agree with TRBD2. Germline V CDR1 and CDR2: GTSNPN, SVGIG (reference sequence). This CDR3 is built from 14 residues. With V trimmed by 2 bases and J by 6 bases, 6 bases remained unmatched. The chain's CDR3 is CAWSRGAGVNEQFF. CDR3 DNA: TGTGCCTGGAGTAGGGGAGCGGGGGTCAATGAGCAGTTCTTC.

The chain employs TRBV30 and TRBJ1-2; TRBD1 matches 9 bases. Germline lookup yields CDR1 GTSNPN and CDR2 SVGIG (reference sequence). The J segment lost 7 bases and the V segment lost 8 bases, leaving 11 bases of the junction unmatched. This CDR3 is 13 amino acids long. CDR3: CAGTGNDPSGYTF. CDR3 nucleotide sequence: TGTGCCGGGACAGGGAATGATCCTAGTGGCTACACCTTC.

V is TRBV13 and J is TRBJ1-1; D is uncertain. V lost 5 bases, J lost 0 bases, and 13 bases lay in between. Germline V gene sequence: CDR1 PRHDT, CDR2 FYEKMQ (reference sequence). This CDR3 spans 15 amino acids. The CDR3 loop is CASSPTRRVNTEAFF. In nucleotides, the CDR3 is TGTGCCAGCAGCCCTACGCGGCGTGTGAACACTGAAGCTTTCTTT. The full variable domain, with the rest looked up from reference TRBV13 and TRBJ1-1, is AAGVIQSPRHLIKEKRETATLKCYPIPRHDTVYWYQQGPGQDPQFLISFYEKMQSDKGSIPDRFSAQQFSDYHSELNMSSLELGDSALYFCASSPTRRVNTEAFFGQGTRLTVV.

This clonotype was seen a handful of times. The genes are TRBV10-3 and TRBJ2-7; TRBD1 matches at 10 bases. From germline, CDR1 is ENHRY and CDR2 SYGVKD. The CDR3 covers 13 residues. Losses at the gene ends were 11 bases for V and 3 bases for J; bases not matched to a gene: 7. CDR3 protein: CASKGQGGYEQYF. As DNA, the CDR3 is TGTGCCTCGAAAGGACAGGGGGGCTACGAGCAGTACTTC.

This clonotype is a singleton in its sample. V gene TRBV4-1 combines with J gene TRBJ2-1, with 14 bases matching TRBD2. This CDR3 has 18 amino acids. V dropped 0 bases and J dropped 5; count of bases not matched to a gene: 6. Germline V CDR1 and CDR2: MGHRA, YSYEKL. The CDR3 sequence is CASSQEGLAGVHDNEQFF. DNA of the CDR3: TGCGCCAGCAGCCAAGAGGGACTAGCGGGAGTTCATGACAATGAGCAGTTCTTC.

V usage is TRBV9 and J usage is TRBJ1-5, with a tentative D call TRBD1 (5 bases). This CDR3 is 15 amino acids long. The germline CDR1 and CDR2 sequences are SGDLS and YYNGEE. Trimming stripped 4 bases from V and 0 bases from J, with 11 bases between. CDR3 protein: CASSPGGNSNQPQHF. For the CDR3, the DNA is TGTGCCAGCAGCCCCGGGGGAAATAGCAATCAGCCCCAGCATTTT.

The rearrangement links TRBV28 to TRBJ2-1, with D uncertain. Germline V gives CDR1 MDHEN, CDR2 SYDVKM. With 6 bases removed from V and 9 bases from J, the gap between germline ends came to 15 bases. The CDR3 is 13 residues long. The CDR3 coding sequence is TGTGCCAGCAGGCTCACTGGGGTGACTGAGCAGTTCTTC. Encoded protein: CASRLTGVTEQFF.

This chain links TRBV5-1 with TRBJ2-3; 8 bases match TRBD1. The CDR3 runs to 15 residues. CDR1 and CDR2 (germline): SGHRS, YFSETQ. V was pared by 0 bases and J by 2 bases, with 2 bases of the junction left unmatched. The CDR3 is CASSLVQGATDTQYF. In nucleotides, the CDR3 is TGCGCCAGCAGCTTGGTGCAGGGGGCCACAGATACGCAGTATTTT. Looking up the rest from reference TRBV5-1 and TRBJ2-3 gives the full variable domain: KAGVTQTPRYLIKTRGQQVTLSCSPISGHRSVSWYQQTPGQGLQFLFEYFSETQRNKGNFPGRFSGRQFSNSRSEMNVSTLELGDSALYLCASSLVQGATDTQYFGPGTRLTVL.

The chain couples TRBV14 to TRBJ2-6; possible D gene TRBD2, 5 bases. Germline CDR1 SGHDN, CDR2 FVKESK. The CDR3 contains 15 residues. V lost 0 bases, J lost 5 bases, and 8 bases lay in between. The CDR3 loop reads CASSQDIARANVLTF. The CDR3 region has the DNA TGTGCCAGCAGCCAAGATATAGCGAGGGCCAACGTCCTGACTTTC.

CDR3 loop: CSVAGLAGKNIQYF. CDR3 DNA sequence: TGCAGCGTTGCCGGACTAGCGGGAAAAAACATTCAGTACTTC. V gene TRBV29-1 combines with J gene TRBJ2-4; 12 nucleotides match TRBD2. The ends lost 4 bases at V and 4 bases at J; junction bases unmatched: 2. Germline values: CDR1 SQVTM, CDR2 ANQGSEA. This CDR3 has 14 residues.

The chain couples TRBV12-3 or TRBV12-4 to TRBJ1-5; D remains unclear. The CDR3 covers 13 residues. Trimming removed 7 bases at V and 4 bases at J, with 11 bases between. CDR3 DNA: TGTGCCAGCATCGAGACCAGGAATCAGCCCCAGCATTTT. Translated: CASIETRNQPQHF.

The V call is TRBV12-3 or TRBV12-4, the J call TRBJ2-7; D is possibly TRBD2 (5 bases). CDR3 size: 12 residues. Trimming took off 11 bases at V and 0 bases at J, with 11 bases between the two ends. The CDR3 coding sequence is TGTGCCTGCCGGGATTCCTCCTACGAGCAGTACTTC. Protein: CACRDSSYEQYF.